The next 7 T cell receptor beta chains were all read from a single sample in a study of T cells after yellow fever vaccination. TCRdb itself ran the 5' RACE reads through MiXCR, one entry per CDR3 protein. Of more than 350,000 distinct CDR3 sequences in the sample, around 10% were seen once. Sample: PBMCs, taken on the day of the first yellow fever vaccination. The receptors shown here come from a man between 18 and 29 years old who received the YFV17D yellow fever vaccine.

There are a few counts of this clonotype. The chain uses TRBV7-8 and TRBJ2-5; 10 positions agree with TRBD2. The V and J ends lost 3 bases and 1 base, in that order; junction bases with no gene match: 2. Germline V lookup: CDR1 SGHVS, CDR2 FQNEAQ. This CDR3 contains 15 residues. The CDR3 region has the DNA TGTGCCAGCAGCTTCTCTAGCGGGGGCCAAGAGACCCAGTACTTC. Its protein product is CASSFSSGGQETQYF. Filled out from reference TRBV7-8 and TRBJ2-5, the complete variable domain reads GAGVSQSPRYKVAKRGQDVALRCDPISGHVSLFWYQQALGQGPEFLTYFQNEAQLDKSGLPSDRFFAERPEGSVSTLKIQRTQQEDSAVYLCASSFSSGGQETQYFGPGTRLLVL.

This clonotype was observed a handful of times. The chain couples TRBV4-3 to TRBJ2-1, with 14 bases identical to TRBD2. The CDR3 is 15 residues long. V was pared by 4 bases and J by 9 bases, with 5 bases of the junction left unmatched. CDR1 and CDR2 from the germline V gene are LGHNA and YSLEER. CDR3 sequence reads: CASSPTSGGAVEQFF. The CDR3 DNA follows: TGCGCCAGCAGCCCGACTAGCGGGGGGGCTGTTGAGCAGTTCTTC.

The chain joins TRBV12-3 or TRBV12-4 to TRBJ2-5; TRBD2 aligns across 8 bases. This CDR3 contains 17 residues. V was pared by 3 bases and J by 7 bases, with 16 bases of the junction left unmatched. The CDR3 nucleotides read TGTGCCAGCAGTTTGGGGTCGTCGGCCCGCGGGGGGCCGACCCAGTACTTC. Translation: CASSLGSSARGGPTQYF.

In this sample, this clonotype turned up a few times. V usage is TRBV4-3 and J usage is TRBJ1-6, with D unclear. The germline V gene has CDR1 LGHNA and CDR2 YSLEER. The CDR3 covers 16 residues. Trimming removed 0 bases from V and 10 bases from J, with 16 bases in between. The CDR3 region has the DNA TGCGCCAGCAGCCAAGACACGGCCCCGGGTCGATCACCCCTCCACTTT. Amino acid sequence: CASSQDTAPGRSPLHF.

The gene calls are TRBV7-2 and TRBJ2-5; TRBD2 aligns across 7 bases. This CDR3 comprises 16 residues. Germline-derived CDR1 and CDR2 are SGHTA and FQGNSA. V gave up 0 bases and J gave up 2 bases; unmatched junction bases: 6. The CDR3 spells CASSLAGTNHQETQYF. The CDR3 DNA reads TGTGCCAGCAGCTTAGCCGGGACTAACCATCAAGAGACCCAGTACTTC.

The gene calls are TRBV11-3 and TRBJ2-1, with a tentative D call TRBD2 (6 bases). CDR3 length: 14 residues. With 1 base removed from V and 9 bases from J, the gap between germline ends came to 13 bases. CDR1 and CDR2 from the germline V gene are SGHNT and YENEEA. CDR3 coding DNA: TGTGCCAGCAGCTTAGTCGCGACAGCGGGTGAGCAGTTCTTC. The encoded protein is CASSLVATAGEQFF.

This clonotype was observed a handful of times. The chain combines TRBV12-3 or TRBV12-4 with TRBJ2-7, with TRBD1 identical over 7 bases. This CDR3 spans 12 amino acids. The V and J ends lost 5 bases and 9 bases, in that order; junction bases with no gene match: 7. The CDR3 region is CASSDGTDRQYF. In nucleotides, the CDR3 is TGTGCCAGCAGTGACGGGACAGATAGGCAGTACTTC.